The rows below give T cell receptor beta chains drawn from one sample of a study of shared clonotypes between healthy human individuals. Measured with immunoSEQ multiplex PCR; TCRdb has only the in-frame clones, and not every one. The sample lists over 2 million clones; roughly 94% were seen once. The material sequenced was naive CD4+ T cells sorted from blood. These receptors were collected from a man between 18 and 35 years old in good health. The CDR3 runs from the conserved cysteine through the conserved F or W. D genes are given only for firm matches. A row's size may be missing; if present it is once, few, many or a size class.

-	-	TRBJ2-7	TRBV28	CASGGAAGYEQYF	TGTGCCAGCGGTGGGGCAGCAGGCTACGAGCAGTACTTC
-	-	TRBJ1-1	TRBV10-3	CAIMPRGGRDTEAFF	TGTGCCATCATGCCTCGGGGGGGACGGGACACTGAAGCTTTCTTT
-	-	TRBJ2-1	TRBV12-2	CASRLAASPNNEQFF	TGTGCAAGTCGCTTAGCGGCCTCACCGAACAATGAGCAGTTCTTC
-	-	TRBJ2-5	TRBV10-3	CAISRSSGTGETQYF	TGTGCCATCAGTCGCTCCTCCGGGACGGGAGAGACCCAGTACTTC
-	-	TRBJ2-3	TRBV7-9	CASSLAGLGRTDTQYF	TGTGCCAGCAGCTTAGCAGGGCTGGGAAGGACAGATACGCAGTATTTT
-	-	TRBJ2-7	TRBV6-6	CASSGRTYEQYF	TGTGCCAGCAGTGGCCGCACCTACGAGCAGTACTTC
-	TRBD2	TRBJ2-7	TRBV5-1	CASSGGDEQYF	TGCGCCAGCAGCGGGGGGGACGAGCAGTACTTC
-	TRBD2	TRBJ2-5	TRBV4-3	CASSQGLGLASQETQYF	TGCGCCAGCAGCCAAGGTTTGGGACTAGCGTCCCAAGAGACCCAGTACTTC
-	TRBD1	TRBJ2-7	TRBV28	CAIRDRGYAPYEQYF	TGTGCCATACGGGACAGGGGTTATGCCCCCTACGAGCAGTACTTC
-	-	TRBJ2-5	TRBV19	CASSAPGLQGETQYF	TGTGCCAGTAGTGCTCCGGGTCTCCAAGGGGAGACCCAGTACTTC
-	-	TRBJ2-6	TRBV19	CASRSGTGANVLTF	TGTGCCAGTAGGTCAGGGACTGGGGCCAACGTCCTGACTTTC
-	-	TRBJ1-6	TRBV18	CASSAPGPNSPLHF	TGTGCCAGCTCAGCACCGGGACCGAATTCACCCCTCCACTTT
once	-	TRBJ1-2	TRBV6-5	CASSYSGAGGYTF	TGTGCCAGCAGTTACTCTGGGGCAGGCGGCTACACCTTC
-	TRBD2	TRBJ2-7	TRBV9	CASSGERGLALYEQYF	TGTGCCAGCAGCGGGGAACGGGGACTAGCACTCTACGAGCAGTACTTC
-	-	TRBJ2-5	TRBV20-1	CSASPSGTQYF	TGCAGTGCTAGCCCCAGCGGTACCCAGTACTTC
-	-	TRBJ1-1	TRBV4-1	CASRKDTEAFF	TGCGCCAGCAGAAAAGACACTGAAGCTTTCTTT
-	TRBD2	TRBJ2-5	TRBV28	CASSQAGGQETQYF	TGTGCCAGCAGCCAAGCGGGGGGCCAAGAGACCCAGTACTTC
-	-	TRBJ1-2	TRBV7-2	CASSLAQGFANYGYTF	TGTGCCAGCAGCTTAGCCCAGGGTTTCGCTAACTATGGCTACACCTTC
-	TRBD1	TRBJ2-7	TRBV6-6	CASSYPRDSTYEQYF	TGTGCCAGCAGTTACCCCCGGGACAGTACCTACGAGCAGTACTTC
-	-	TRBJ2-7	TRBV9	CASSVEGAREQYF	TGTGCCAGCAGCGTAGAAGGGGCGCGCGAGCAGTACTTC
-	-	TRBJ1-2	TRBV4-3	CASSQDLLTPGENYGYTF	TGCGCCAGCAGCCAAGATTTGTTGACACCGGGTGAAAACTATGGCTACACCTTC
-	TRBD1	TRBJ1-6	TRBV6-1	CASSEIGQGAAYSPLHF	TGTGCCAGCAGTGAAATCGGGCAGGGGGCCGCTTATTCACCCCTCCACTTT
-	TRBD2	TRBJ2-1	TRBV11-3	CASSSGTSVENEQFF	TGTGCCAGCAGCTCAGGGACTAGCGTGGAAAATGAGCAGTTCTTC
-	-	TRBJ1-2	TRBV5-5	CASGLQGLVNYGYTF	TGTGCCAGCGGTCTTCAGGGCTTGGTTAACTATGGCTACACCTTC
-	-	TRBJ1-3	TRBV7-9	CASSLSENTIYF	TGTGCCAGCAGCCTGTCGGAAAACACCATATATTTT
many	-	TRBJ1-5	TRBV6-1	CASSSGTGRNQPQHF	TGTGCCAGCAGTTCCGGGACGGGGAGGAATCAGCCCCAGCATTTT
once	TRBD1	TRBJ2-7	TRBV30	CAFTRDRGHEQYF	TGTGCCTTCACACGGGACAGGGGCCACGAGCAGTACTTC
-	-	TRBJ2-1	TRBV5-1	CASSSQGEEQFF	TGCGCCAGCAGCTCGCAGGGAGAAGAGCAGTTCTTC
-	-	TRBJ2-3	TRBV7-3	CASSLRLKDTQYF	TGTGCCAGCAGCCTTCGGCTCAAGGATACGCAGTATTTT
once	-	TRBJ2-7	TRBV5-6	CASSWGSSGRSYEQYF	TGTGCCAGCAGCTGGGGGTCCTCTGGTCGCTCCTACGAGCAGTACTTC
-	-	TRBJ2-2	TRBV9	CASQSRANTGELFF	TGTGCCTCGCAGAGCCGCGCGAACACCGGGGAGCTGTTTTTT